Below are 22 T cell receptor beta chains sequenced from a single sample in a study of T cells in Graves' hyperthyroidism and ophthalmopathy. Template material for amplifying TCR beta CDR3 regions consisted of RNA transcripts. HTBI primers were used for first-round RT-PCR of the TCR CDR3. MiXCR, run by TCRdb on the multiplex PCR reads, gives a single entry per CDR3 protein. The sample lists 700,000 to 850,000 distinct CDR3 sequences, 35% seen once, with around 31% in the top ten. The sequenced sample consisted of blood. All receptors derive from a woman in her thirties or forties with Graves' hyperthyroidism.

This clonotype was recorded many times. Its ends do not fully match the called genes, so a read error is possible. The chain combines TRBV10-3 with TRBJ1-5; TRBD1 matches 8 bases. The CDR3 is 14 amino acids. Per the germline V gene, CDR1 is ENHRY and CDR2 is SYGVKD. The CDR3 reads CTISVDRGNQPQHF. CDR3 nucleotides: TGTACCATCAGTGTGGACAGGGGCAATCAGCCCCAGCATTTT.

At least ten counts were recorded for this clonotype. In nucleotides, the CDR3 is TGCAGTGCCCTCCTCTCACGGGACACTGAAGCTTTCTTT. Translated: CSALLSRDTEAFF. The chain is built from TRBV20-1 and TRBJ1-1; D gene uncertain. V was shortened by 6 bases and J by 3 bases, with 14 bases between the two germline ends. CDR3 length: 13 residues. CDR1 and CDR2 (germline): DFQATT, SNEGSKA (reference sequence).

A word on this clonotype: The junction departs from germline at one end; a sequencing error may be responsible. The CDR3 nucleotides are TGTGCCACCAGTGAGAACCGGGACGGGGAGCTGTTTTTT. It codes for CATSENRDGELFF. V gene TRBV10-3 combines with J gene TRBJ2-2, with TRBD2 as a possible D gene (5 bases). CDR3 length equals 13 residues. The germline V gene encodes CDR1 ENHRY and CDR2 SYGVKD.

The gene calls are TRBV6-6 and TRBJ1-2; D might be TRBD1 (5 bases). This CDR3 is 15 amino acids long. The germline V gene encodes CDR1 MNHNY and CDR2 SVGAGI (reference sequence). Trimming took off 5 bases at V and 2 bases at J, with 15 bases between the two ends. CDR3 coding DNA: TGTGCCAGCAGTCATATAACGACAGCGAACTATGGCTACACCTTC. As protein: CASSHITTANYGYTF.

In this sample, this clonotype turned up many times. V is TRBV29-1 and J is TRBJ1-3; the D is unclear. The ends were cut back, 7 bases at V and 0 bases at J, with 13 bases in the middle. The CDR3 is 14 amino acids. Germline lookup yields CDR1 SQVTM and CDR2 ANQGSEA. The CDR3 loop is CSASTESSGNTIYF. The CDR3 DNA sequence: TGCAGCGCTTCGACTGAGAGCTCTGGAAACACCATATATTTT.

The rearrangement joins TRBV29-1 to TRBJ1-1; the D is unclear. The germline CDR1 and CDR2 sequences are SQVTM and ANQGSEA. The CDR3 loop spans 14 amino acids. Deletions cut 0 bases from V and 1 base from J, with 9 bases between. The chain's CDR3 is CSVEDRQENTEAFF. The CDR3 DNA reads TGCAGCGTTGAAGATCGGCAGGAGAACACTGAAGCTTTCTTT.

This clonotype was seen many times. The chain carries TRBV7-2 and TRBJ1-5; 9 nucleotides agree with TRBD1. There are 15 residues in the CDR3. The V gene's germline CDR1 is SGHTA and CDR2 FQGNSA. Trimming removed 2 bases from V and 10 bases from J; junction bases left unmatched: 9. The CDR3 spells CASSLTGQGFGPQHF. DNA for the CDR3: TGTGCCAGCAGCTTAACCGGACAGGGGTTCGGTCCCCAGCATTTT.

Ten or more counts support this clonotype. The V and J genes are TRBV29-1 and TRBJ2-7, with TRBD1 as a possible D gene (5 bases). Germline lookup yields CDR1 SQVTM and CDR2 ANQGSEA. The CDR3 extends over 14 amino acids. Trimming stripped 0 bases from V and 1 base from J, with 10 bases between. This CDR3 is CSVEDGADSYEQYF. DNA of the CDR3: TGCAGCGTTGAAGATGGGGCAGATTCCTACGAGCAGTACTTC.

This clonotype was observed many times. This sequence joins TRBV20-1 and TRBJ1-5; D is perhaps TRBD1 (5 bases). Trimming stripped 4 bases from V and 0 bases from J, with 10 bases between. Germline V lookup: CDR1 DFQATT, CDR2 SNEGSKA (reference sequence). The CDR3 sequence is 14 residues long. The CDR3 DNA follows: TGCAGTGCTATCCCGACAGATAGCAATCAGCCCCAGCATTTT. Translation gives CSAIPTDSNQPQHF.

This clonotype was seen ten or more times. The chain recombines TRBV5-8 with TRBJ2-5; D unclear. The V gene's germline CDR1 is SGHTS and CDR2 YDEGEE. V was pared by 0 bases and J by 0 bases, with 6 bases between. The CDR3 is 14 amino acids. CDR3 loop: CASSLANNQETQYF. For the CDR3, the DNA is TGTGCCAGCAGCTTGGCCAACAACCAAGAGACCCAGTACTTC.

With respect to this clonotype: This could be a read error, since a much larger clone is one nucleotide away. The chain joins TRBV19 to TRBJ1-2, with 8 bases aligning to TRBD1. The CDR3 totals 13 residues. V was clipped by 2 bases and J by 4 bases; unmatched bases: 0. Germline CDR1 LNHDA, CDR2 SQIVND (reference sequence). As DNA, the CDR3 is TGTGCCAGTAGTATAACAGGGGGCTATGGCTACACCTTC. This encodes CASSITGGYGYTF.

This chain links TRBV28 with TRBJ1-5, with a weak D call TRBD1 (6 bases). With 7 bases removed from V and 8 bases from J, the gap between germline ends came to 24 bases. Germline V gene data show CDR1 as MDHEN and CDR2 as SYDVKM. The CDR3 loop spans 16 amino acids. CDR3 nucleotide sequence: TGTGCCAGCACCTCTGGGACAAGGGTCTTTTGGGAGCCCCAGCATTTT. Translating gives CASTSGTRVFWEPQHF. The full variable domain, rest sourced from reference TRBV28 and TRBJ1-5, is DVKVTQSSRYLVKRTGEKVFLECVQDMDHENMFWYRQDPGLGLRLIYFSYDVKMKEKGDIPEGYSVSREKKERFSLILESASTNQTSMYLCASTSGTRVFWEPQHFGDGTRLSIL.

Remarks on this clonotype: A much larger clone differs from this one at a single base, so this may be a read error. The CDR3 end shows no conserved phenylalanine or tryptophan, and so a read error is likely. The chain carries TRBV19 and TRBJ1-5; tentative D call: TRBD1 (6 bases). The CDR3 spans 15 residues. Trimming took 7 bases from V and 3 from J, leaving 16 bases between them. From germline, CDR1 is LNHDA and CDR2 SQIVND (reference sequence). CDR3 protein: CASNPGQIANQPQHL. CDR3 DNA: TGTGCCAGTAACCCAGGACAGATCGCCAATCAGCCCCAGCATCTT.

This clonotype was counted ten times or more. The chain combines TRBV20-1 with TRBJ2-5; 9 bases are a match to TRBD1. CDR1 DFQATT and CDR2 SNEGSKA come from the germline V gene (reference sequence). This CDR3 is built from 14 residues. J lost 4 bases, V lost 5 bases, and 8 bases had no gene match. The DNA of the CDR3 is TGCAGTGCTCGCCAAGGGACAGGGAGAGAGACCCAGTACTTC. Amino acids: CSARQGTGRETQYF.

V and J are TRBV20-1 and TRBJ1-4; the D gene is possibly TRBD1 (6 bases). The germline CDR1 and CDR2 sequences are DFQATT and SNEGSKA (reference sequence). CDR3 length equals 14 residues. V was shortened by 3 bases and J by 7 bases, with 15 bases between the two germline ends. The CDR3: CSASSRGGGEKLFF. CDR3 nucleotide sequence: TGCAGTGCTAGCTCACGGGGGGGCGGTGAAAAACTGTTTTTT.

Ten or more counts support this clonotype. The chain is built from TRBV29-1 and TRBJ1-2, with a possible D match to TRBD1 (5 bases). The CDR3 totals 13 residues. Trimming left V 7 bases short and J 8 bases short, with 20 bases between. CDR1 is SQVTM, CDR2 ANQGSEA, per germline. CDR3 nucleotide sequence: TGCAGCGCGGCCGACAGCGACCCGTGGGGCTACACCTTC. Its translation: CSAADSDPWGYTF.

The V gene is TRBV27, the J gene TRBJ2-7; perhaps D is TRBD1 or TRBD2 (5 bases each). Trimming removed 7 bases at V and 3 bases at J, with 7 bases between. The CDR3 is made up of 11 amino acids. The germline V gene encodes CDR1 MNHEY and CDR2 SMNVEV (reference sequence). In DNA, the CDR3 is TGTGCCAGCAAGAGGGGCTACGAGCAGTACTTC. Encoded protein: CASKRGYEQYF.

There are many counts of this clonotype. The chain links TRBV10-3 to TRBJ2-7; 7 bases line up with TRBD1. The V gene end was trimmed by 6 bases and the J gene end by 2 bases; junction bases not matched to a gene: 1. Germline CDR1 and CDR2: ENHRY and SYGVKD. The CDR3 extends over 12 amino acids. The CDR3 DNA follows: TGTGCCATCAGGGACAGGACCTACGAGCAGTACTTC. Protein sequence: CAIRDRTYEQYF.

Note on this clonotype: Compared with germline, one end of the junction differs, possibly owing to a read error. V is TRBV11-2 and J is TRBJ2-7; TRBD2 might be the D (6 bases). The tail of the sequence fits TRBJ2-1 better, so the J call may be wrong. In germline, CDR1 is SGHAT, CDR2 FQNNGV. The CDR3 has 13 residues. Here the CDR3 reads CVSSLSSVNEQFF. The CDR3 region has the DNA TGCGTCAGCAGCTTATCTAGCGTCAATGAGCAGTTCTTC.

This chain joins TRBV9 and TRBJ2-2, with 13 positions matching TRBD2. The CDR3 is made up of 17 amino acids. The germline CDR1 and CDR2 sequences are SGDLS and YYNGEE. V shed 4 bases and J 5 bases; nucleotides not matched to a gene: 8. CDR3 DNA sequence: TGTGCCAGCAGCCCTCGGACTAGCGGGAGAAAAACCGGGGAGCTGTTTTTT. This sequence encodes CASSPRTSGRKTGELFF. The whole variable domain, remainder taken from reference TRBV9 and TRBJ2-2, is DSGVTQTPKHLITATGQRVTLRCSPRSGDLSVYWYQQSLDQGLQFLIQYYNGEERAKGNILERFSAQQFPDLHSELNLSSLELGDSALYFCASSPRTSGRKTGELFFGEGSRLTVL.

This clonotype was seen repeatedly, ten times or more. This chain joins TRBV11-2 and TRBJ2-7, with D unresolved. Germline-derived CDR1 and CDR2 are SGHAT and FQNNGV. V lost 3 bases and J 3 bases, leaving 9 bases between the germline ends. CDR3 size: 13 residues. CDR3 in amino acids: CASSFGSNYEQYF. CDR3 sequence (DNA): TGTGCCAGCAGCTTTGGCAGCAACTACGAGCAGTACTTC.

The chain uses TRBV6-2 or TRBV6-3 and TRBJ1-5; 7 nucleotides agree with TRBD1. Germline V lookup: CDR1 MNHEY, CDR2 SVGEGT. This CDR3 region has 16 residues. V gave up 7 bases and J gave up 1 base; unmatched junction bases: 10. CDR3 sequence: CASKGQGVGSNQPQHF. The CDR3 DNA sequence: TGTGCCAGCAAAGGCCAGGGGGTCGGGAGCAATCAGCCCCAGCATTTT.